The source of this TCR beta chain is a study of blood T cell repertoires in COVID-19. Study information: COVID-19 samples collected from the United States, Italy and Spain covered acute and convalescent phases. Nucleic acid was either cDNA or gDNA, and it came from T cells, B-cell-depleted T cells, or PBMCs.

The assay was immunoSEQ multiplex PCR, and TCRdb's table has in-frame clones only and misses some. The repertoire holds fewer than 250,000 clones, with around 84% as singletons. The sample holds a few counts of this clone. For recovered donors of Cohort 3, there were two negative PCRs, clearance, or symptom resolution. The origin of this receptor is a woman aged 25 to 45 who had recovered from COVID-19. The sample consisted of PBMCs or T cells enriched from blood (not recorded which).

The CDR3 is CATSRNPTVGEETQYF. CDR3 in DNA: TGTGCCACCAGCAGAAACCCGACAGTCGGAGAGGAGACCCAGTACTTC. This rearrangement joins TRBV15 to TRBJ2-5; TRBD1 is a possible D gene (5 bases). The CDR3 runs 16 residues. Germline CDR1 reads LNHNV; CDR2 reads YYDKDF (reference sequence). Trimming took off 2 bases at V and 5 bases at J, with 18 bases between the two ends.